What follows describes a single T cell receptor (beta chain). Its recognized antigen is unknown. Per-base qualities were not stored, and no clone one base away is much larger. The data are from a study of shared clonotypes between healthy human individuals (dated by TCRdb to about 2020). A note on the overall study: A couple of women and a few men aged 18 to 49 years were included in the cohort. The study deeply sequenced blood TCR repertoires of 5 or 6 healthy adults to estimate repertoire size and the extent of clonotype sharing between individuals. To increase sequencing depth and limit assay-specific biases, different laboratories used diverse techniques to prepare libraries and sequence TCR repertoires. Per donor, leukapheresis produced somewhere between about 0.94 and 8.9 billion PBMCs.

Results the study describes overall, beyond this receptor: Pairwise subsampling indicated that sequencing depth was expected to affect the degree of clonotype sharing among donors. Sampling was limited to blood, and TCR repertoires in tissue likely differ from TCR repertoires in blood. Because the study included a small number of donors, the genetic and exposure-history diversity represented was limited.

The donors were healthy, HIV-negative adults with no recently reported acute infections or vaccinations. All donors were Caucasian adults living in Nashville, Tennessee, USA. For unsorted samples, tens of millions of PBMCs were counted and genomic DNA was extracted with the QIAamp DNA Blood Mini kit. After blood collection by leukapheresis, PBMCs were isolated using Ficoll-Histopaque density gradient centrifugation and then cryopreserved in the vapor phase of liquid nitrogen. Spanning cysteine to phenylalanine, the CDR3 consists of 18 amino acids. The kept DNA is CDR3 alone, 54 bases in frame from the first base. The germline V gene (reference sequence) supplies CDR1 MNHEY and CDR2 SMNVEV. Here V drops 0 bases and J drops 0 bases, and the junction holds 8 bases not matched to any gene. Using the deep immunoSEQ assay, TCR CDR3 regions were amplified from genomic DNA by multiplex PCR. Extracted genomic DNA from each cell subset was distributed evenly across all wells of several immunoSEQ 96-well plates, and each plate was treated as a replicate. For unsorted PBMC, roughly 270 ng genomic DNA, equal to 32,000 or so T cell genomes, was loaded into each replicate PCR. Ten immunoSEQ deep assay plates were used to sequence the unsorted PBMC genomic DNA. Purified libraries were quantified with a Qubit 3.0 fluorometer, sized on a Bioanalyzer 2100, and re-quantified with the KAPA Library Quantification kit. A separate single-read 150-cycle Illumina NextSeq 550 flow cell was used to sequence each immunoSEQ 96-well plate. Per the original workflow: Because the immunoSEQ output held only junctional sequences and lacked quality scores, the filtering could not match the filtering applied to full-length reads. Sequences were annotated with PyIR, a Python wrapper for IgBLAST v1.9, and V/J genes and CDR3 were assigned using IMGT germline references. Reads were filtered out if the reads had weak V/J assignments (E-value above 1e-6), no CDR3, stop codons, out-of-frame junctions, or ambiguous translated residues. V3J clonotypes were defined as sequences sharing the same inferred V gene, J gene, and CDR3 amino acid sequence. Percentage overlap between repertoires was calculated by dividing the number of shared unique clonotypes by the size of the smaller repertoire. Repertoire richness was assessed with RTK rarefaction, the Chao1 estimator, and Recon v2.1 estimates of unobserved clonotypes. In its TCRdb copy, this immuneACCESS table keeps in-frame sequences only and misses some clones. Where compared with another copy, unresolved V genes explain less than half of these, and the others have no known cause. V, J and clone size were drawn from that table, and D and trimming were deduced from the DNA. The sample yields approximately 440,000 clones; approximately 80% were counted once. The ten largest make up 12% of the sample.

The sample consisted of PBMCs. This sequence was found in a middle-aged woman in good health. Some clones in this sample may be carry-over from other donors' samples. The rearrangement joined TRBV27 to TRBJ2-3; the central 8 bases match TRBD1. CDR3 protein: CASSLSRPGTGSTDTQYF. In nucleotides, the sequence is TGTGCCAGCAGTTTATCGCGCCCCGGGACAGGAAGCACAGATACGCAGTATTTT.